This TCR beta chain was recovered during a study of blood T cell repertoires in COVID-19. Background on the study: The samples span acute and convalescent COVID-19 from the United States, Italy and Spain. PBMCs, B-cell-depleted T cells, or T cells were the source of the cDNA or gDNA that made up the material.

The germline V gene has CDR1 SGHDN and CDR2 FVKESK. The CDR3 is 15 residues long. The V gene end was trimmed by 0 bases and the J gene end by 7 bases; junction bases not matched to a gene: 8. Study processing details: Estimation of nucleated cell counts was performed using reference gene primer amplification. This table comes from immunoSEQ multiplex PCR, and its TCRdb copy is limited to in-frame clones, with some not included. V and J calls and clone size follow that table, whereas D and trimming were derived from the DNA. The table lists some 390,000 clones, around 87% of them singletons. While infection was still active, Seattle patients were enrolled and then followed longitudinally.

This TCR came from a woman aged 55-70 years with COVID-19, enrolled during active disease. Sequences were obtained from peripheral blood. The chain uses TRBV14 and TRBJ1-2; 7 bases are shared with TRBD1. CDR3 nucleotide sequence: TGTGCCAGCAGCCAAGATATCGGCAGGGGGGTTGGCTACACCTTC. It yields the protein CASSQDIGRGVGYTF.